Listed below are T cell receptor beta chains from one sample, sequenced in a study of PD-L1 blockade in urothelial cancer. Using immunoSEQ multiplex PCR, the repertoire was profiled, and TCRdb retains in-frame clones only, with some absent. This table holds over 100,000 clones, roughly 90% found once. This sample comprised PBMCs, obtained around atezolizumab (anti-PD-L1) treatment. The receptor source for this set is a man in his sixties with urothelial cancer. The CDR3 runs from the conserved cysteine through the conserved F or W. D genes are given only for firm matches. The size entry is marked missing in some rows and otherwise reads once, few, many or a size class.

TRBV6-1	TRBJ2-7	NA	NA	TGTGCCAGCAGTGACATCGGGGGCGAGCAGTACTTC	CASSDIGGEQYF
TRBV5-8	TRBJ2-5	once	NA	TGTGCCAGCAGCTTGGGACAGAGAGAGACCCAGTACTTC	CASSLGQRETQYF
TRBV27	TRBJ2-7	NA	TRBD2	TGTGCCAGCAGTTTAGGGGCTAGCGGAGCATACGAGCAGTACTTC	CASSLGASGAYEQYF
TRBV28	TRBJ2-1	NA	NA	TGTGCCACCAAACAGGGCTGGGGGTACAATGAGCAGTTCTTC	CATKQGWGYNEQFF
TRBV5-1	TRBJ2-3	NA	TRBD2	TGCGCCAGCAGCCGTCTAGCGGGAGGGACAACAGATACGCAGTATTTT	CASSRLAGGTTDTQYF
TRBV6-5	TRBJ1-5	NA	NA	TGTGCCAGCAGTTACTCTTACACCAATCAGCCCCAGCATTTT	CASSYSYTNQPQHF
TRBV28	TRBJ2-1	NA	TRBD2	TGTGCCAGCAGTTTATATTGGATAGCGGCGGGAGGCTACAATGAGCAGTTCTTC	CASSLYWIAAGGYNEQFF
TRBV6-6	TRBJ2-1	NA	NA	TGTGCCAGCAGTGACGGGAGCACTGAGCAGTTCTTC	CASSDGSTEQFF
TRBV7-2	TRBJ1-2	NA	TRBD1	TGTGCCAGCAGCACAGGGGGACAGGGAAAGTATGGCTACACCTTC	CASSTGGQGKYGYTF
TRBV30	TRBJ1-2	NA	TRBD1	TGTGCCTTCTGGACAGGGAATGGCTACACCTTC	CAFWTGNGYTF
TRBV18	TRBJ1-1	NA	NA	TGTGCCAGCACCCCAATACGCGGGGACACTGAAGCTTTCTTT	CASTPIRGDTEAFF
TRBV4-1	TRBJ1-1	NA	TRBD1	TGCGCCAGCAGCCAAGCCCCGGGACAGACTAACACTGAAGCTTTCTTT	CASSQAPGQTNTEAFF
TRBV4-1	TRBJ2-7	NA	NA	TGCGCCAGCTCGGTCTACCCCTCCTACGAGCAGTACTTC	CASSVYPSYEQYF
TRBV19	TRBJ2-5	NA	NA	TGTGCCAGTAGTATTACAGATTCCCAAGAGACCCAGTACTTC	CASSITDSQETQYF
TRBV2	TRBJ2-7	NA	TRBD2	TGTGCCAGCGGAAAAGGGACTAGCGGTGCCTACGAGCAGTACTTC	CASGKGTSGAYEQYF
TRBV4-1	TRBJ1-2	NA	NA	TGCGCCAGCAGCCAAGAGGGCTTTGACTATGGCTACACCTTC	CASSQEGFDYGYTF
TRBV2	TRBJ1-2	NA	TRBD1	TGTGCCAGCAGCACCGACAGGGGCGCCTATGGCTACACCTTC	CASSTDRGAYGYTF
TRBV9	TRBJ1-3	NA	TRBD1	TGTGCCAGCAGCGGTGGACAGGGGGTGTATGGAAACACCATATATTTT	CASSGGQGVYGNTIYF
TRBV19	TRBJ1-2	NA	NA	TGTGCCAGTAGTATAGAAAGCACGGGGTATGGCTACACCTTC	CASSIESTGYGYTF
TRBV28	TRBJ2-7	NA	TRBD2	TGTGCCACCGAGACTAGCGCAACCTACGAGCAGTACTTC	CATETSATYEQYF
TRBV6-1	TRBJ2-7	once	TRBD1	TGTGCCAGCAGGAGGACAGGGAGCTCCTACGAGCAGTACTTC	CASRRTGSSYEQYF
TRBV6-5	TRBJ1-6	NA	NA	TGTGCCAGCAAGCGAGGGTATAATTCACCCCTCCACTTT	CASKRGYNSPLHF
TRBV6-1	TRBJ2-2	NA	TRBD2	TGTGCCAGCAGTGAATCTAGCGGGGGGGAGAACACCGGGGAGCTGTTTTTT	CASSESSGGENTGELFF
TRBV5-1	TRBJ1-1	NA	NA	TGCGCCAGCAGCCGACAGGTTGGATGGAACACTGAAGCTTTCTTT	CASSRQVGWNTEAFF
TRBV4-3	TRBJ2-7	NA	NA	TGCGCCAGCAGCCAAGGGCGCGGGGTCTACGAGCAGTACTTC	CASSQGRGVYEQYF
TRBV20-1	TRBJ1-1	NA	NA	TGCAGTGCTAGATCGCGGGGAGAGGCTTTCTTT	CSARSRGEAFF
TRBV19	TRBJ2-3	NA	TRBD1	TGTGCCAGTAGTTCAACCGATTGGGGGACAGGGGGCACAGATACGCAGTATTTT	CASSSTDWGTGGTDTQYF
TRBV6-5	TRBJ2-7	NA	NA	TGTGCCAGCAGTTCAGGACAGTCCTACGAGCAGTACTTC	CASSSGQSYEQYF